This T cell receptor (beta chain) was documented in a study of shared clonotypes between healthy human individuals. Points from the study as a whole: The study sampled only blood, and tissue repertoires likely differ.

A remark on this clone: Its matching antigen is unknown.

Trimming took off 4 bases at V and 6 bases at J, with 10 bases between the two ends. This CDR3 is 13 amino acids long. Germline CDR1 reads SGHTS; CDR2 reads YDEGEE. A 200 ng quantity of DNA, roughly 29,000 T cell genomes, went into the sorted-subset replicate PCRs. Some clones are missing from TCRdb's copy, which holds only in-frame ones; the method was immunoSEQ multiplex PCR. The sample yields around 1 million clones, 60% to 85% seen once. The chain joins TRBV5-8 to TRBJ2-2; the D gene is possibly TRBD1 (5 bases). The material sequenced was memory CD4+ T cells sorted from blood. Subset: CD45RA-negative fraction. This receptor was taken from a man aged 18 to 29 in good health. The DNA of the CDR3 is TGTGCCAGCAGCGCCAGGGTTTCCGGGGAGCTGTTTTTT. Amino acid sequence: CASSARVSGELFF.